The following is a T cell receptor (beta chain) sequence with its context. The antigen is undetermined. Treatment meaning: oral pan-JAK inhibitor, 5-10 mg twice daily. From alopecia areata patients, lesional scalp punch biopsies and peripheral blood were collected. Reverse transcribed after extraction, RNA yielded cDNA as the sequencing template. Assay used: immunoSEQ multiplex PCR; TCRdb lists only in-frame clones, some missing. This table has over 150,000 clones, roughly 60% appearing once. V was clipped by 10 bases and J by 2 bases; unmatched bases: 6. The germline CDR1 and CDR2 sequences are SNHLY and FYNNEI. This CDR3 has 14 amino acids. This sample was taken from a study of CD8+ T cells in alopecia areata. At the level of the study: Among treated patients, oral tofacitinib was administered at 5 to 10 mg twice daily.

Study-wide points: Scalp and blood retained many expanded lesional clones during tofacitinib. Under tofacitinib, fewer expanded CD8+ clones appeared among the top 100 scalp clones.

The chain couples TRBV2 to TRBJ2-7; 12 bases agree with TRBD2. This TCR was recovered from a human donor with alopecia areata. The sample in question was CD4+ T cells sorted from blood, obtained at week 24, from a patient treated with tofacitinib. CDR3 DNA: TGTGCCACCACACTAGCGGGAGGCCCCTACGAGCAGTACTTC. The encoded protein is CATTLAGGPYEQYF.